The clone carrying this T cell receptor (beta chain) was seen a single time. Its antigen is not known. This record belongs to a study of T cells after yellow fever vaccination. The overall study: When fractions had low cell numbers, they were prepared with SMART-Seq v4 Ultra Low Input.

TCRdb redid the calling of the 5' RACE reads with MiXCR, one entry per CDR3 protein. The sample lists about 260,000 distinct CDR3 sequences; 13% were seen once. The CDR3 loop spans 13 amino acids. Germline V gene sequence: CDR1 MGHDK, CDR2 SYGVNS. V gave up 8 bases and J gave up 4 bases, with 15 bases separating them. Study-wide findings and caveats: Repertoires obtained by FACS sorting could include abundant clonotypes that entered as contaminants from the bulk population.

This TCR was sampled from a young man who received the YFV17D yellow fever vaccine. The source material was CD4+ T cells sorted from PBMCs, sampled 45 days after the yellow fever booster vaccination. The chain couples TRBV25-1 to TRBJ2-7; TRBD2 is a possible D gene (6 bases). The CDR3 bases are TGTGCCAGCCTGACAGCGGGTTCGTACGAGCAGTACTTC. As protein: CASLTAGSYEQYF.